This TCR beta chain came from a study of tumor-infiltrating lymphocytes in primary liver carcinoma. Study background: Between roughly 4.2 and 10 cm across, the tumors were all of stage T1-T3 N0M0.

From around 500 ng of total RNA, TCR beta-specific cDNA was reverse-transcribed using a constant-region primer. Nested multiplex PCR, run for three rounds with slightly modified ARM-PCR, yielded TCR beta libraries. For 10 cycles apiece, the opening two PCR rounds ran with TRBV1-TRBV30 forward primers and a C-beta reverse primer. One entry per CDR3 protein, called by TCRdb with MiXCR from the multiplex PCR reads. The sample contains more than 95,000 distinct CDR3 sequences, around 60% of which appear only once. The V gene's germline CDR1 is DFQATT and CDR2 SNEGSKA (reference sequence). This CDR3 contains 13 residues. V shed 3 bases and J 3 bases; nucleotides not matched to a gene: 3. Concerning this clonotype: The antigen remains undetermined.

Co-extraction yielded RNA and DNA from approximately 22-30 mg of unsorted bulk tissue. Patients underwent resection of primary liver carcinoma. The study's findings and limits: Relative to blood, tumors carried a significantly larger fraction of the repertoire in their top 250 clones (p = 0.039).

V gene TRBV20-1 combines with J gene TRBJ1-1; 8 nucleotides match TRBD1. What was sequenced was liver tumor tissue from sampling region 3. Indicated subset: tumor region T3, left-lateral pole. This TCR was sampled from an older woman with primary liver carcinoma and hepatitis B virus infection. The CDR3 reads CSASDRGDTEAFF. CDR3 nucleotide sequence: TGCAGTGCTAGTGACAGGGGAGACACTGAAGCTTTCTTT.